The present T cell receptor beta chain was sequenced within a study of CD8 T cells in Susac syndrome. The CDR3 spans 16 residues. V lost 3 bases and J 5 bases, leaving 17 bases between the germline ends. Germline V gives CDR1 SGHAT, CDR2 FQNNGV. Sequencing targeted TCR beta in T cells from blood (CD8+ and CD4+). Treatment-naive patients with stable or active relapsing-remitting disease served as multiple sclerosis controls. In contrast to the negatively isolated CD8+ and CD4+ T cells, TEMRA cells were FACS-enriched. RNA totalling roughly 0.45 to 1 ug underwent reverse transcription with random hexamers. Amplification of the TCR beta CDR3 was carried out by immunoSEQ multiplex PCR, which spanned a total of 54 Vbeta and 13 Jbeta segments. A single record per CDR3 protein comes from TCRdb applying MiXCR to the immunoSEQ multiplex PCR reads. Among around 130,000 distinct CDR3 sequences listed, roughly 95% were seen once.

The sequenced material came from CD4+ T cells from PBMCs. The origin of this receptor is a human donor with multiple sclerosis. The rearrangement links TRBV11-2 to TRBJ2-1, with D possibly called TRBD1 or TRBD2 (6 bases each). The CDR3 is CASSLLGPGGNNEQFF. CDR3 in DNA: TGTGCCAGCAGCTTGTTGGGTCCCGGGGGCAACAATGAGCAGTTCTTC.